Presented here are 26 T cell receptor beta chains from one specimen sequenced in a study of graft-versus-host responses after intestinal transplantation. The protocol was immunoSEQ multiplex PCR, while the TCRdb copy is restricted to in-frame clones and leaves out a portion. The table records under 150,000 clones, approximately 95% of them present only once. The antigens for these receptors are not known. Sequenced material: unstimulated CD8+ T cells sorted from spleen or lymph node cells, taken before intestinal transplant. These receptors were taken from a human donor who received an intestinal transplant.

The J gene is TRBJ2-7, the V gene TRBV19; D is uncertain. The germline CDR1 and CDR2 sequences are LNHDA and SQIVND (reference sequence). This CDR3 spans 13 amino acids. Deletions cut 5 bases from V and 3 bases from J, with 11 bases between. CDR3 DNA sequence: TGTGCCAGTAGTCTCACGGACGGCTACGAGCAGTACTTC. Its protein product is CASSLTDGYEQYF.

The chain has TRBV11-2 and TRBJ2-3; D is undetermined. Looked up from germline, CDR1 is SGHAT and CDR2 is FQNNGV. CDR3 length: 13 residues. Trimming stripped 3 bases from V and 5 bases from J, with 9 bases between. This chain's CDR3 is CASSFDPLDTQYF. The CDR3 bases are TGTGCCAGCAGCTTCGACCCCTTAGATACGCAGTATTTT.

The chain links TRBV19 to TRBJ1-5; D gene ambiguous. The V end was cut by 5 bases, the J end by 7 bases, with 12 bases between. This CDR3 has 13 amino acids. Per the germline V gene, CDR1 is LNHDA and CDR2 is SQIVND (reference sequence). CDR3 bases: TGTGCCAGTAGTGCATATCTCGGGCAGCCCCAGCATTTT. Translation: CASSAYLGQPQHF.

This clone was counted once. The same CDR3 also results from other DNA sequences found in this sample. This sequence joins TRBV28 and TRBJ2-2; D is undetermined. The V end lost 2 bases, the J end lost 6 bases, and 7 bases lay between the germline ends. There are 13 residues in the CDR3. The germline V gene has CDR1 MDHEN and CDR2 SYDVKM. CDR3 loop: CASSLVGSGELFF. As DNA, the CDR3 is TGTGCCAGCAGTTTAGTGGGGTCCGGGGAGCTGTTTTTT.

The V gene is TRBV7-9, the J gene TRBJ2-7; D is perhaps TRBD1 (5 bases). The CDR3 runs to 14 residues. The V gene's germline CDR1 is SEHNR and CDR2 FQNEAQ (reference sequence). V was clipped by 5 bases and J by 2 bases, with 13 bases between them. For the CDR3, the DNA is TGTGCCAGCAGCCTCGTAGGGGCGACCTACGAGCAGTACTTC. Translating it yields CASSLVGATYEQYF. The whole variable domain, filled in from reference TRBV7-9 and TRBJ2-7, reads DTGVSQNPRHKITKRGQNVTFRCDPISEHNRLYWYRQTLGQGPEFLTYFQNEAQLEKSRLLSDRFSAERPKGSFSTLEIQRTEQGDSAMYLCASSLVGATYEQYFGPGTRLTVT.

V usage is TRBV9 and J usage is TRBJ2-3, with D perhaps TRBD2 (6 bases). This CDR3 region has 17 residues. Germline lookup yields CDR1 SGDLS and CDR2 YYNGEE. V was trimmed by 4 bases and J by 5 bases, leaving 23 bases between them. CDR3 amino acids: CASSPQLGGLRGDTQYF. In DNA form, the CDR3 reads TGTGCCAGCAGCCCCCAGCTTGGAGGGTTAAGAGGAGATACGCAGTATTTT.

A single count supports this clone. The rearrangement joins TRBV5-5 to TRBJ2-5, with D perhaps assigned TRBD1 or TRBD2 (6 bases each). CDR1 SGHKS and CDR2 YYEKEE come from the germline V gene (reference sequence). The CDR3 has 17 amino acids. V was trimmed by 0 bases and J by 4 bases, leaving 19 bases between them. The CDR3 DNA is TGTGCCAGCAGCTTGGTACCGGGGGCGATACGAGGAGAGACCCAGTACTTC. It yields the protein CASSLVPGAIRGETQYF.

J is TRBJ2-1 and V is TRBV5-6; 10 positions match TRBD2. Germline CDR1 SGHDT, CDR2 YYEEEE. Trimming cost V 0 bases and J 8 bases; bases outside gene matches: 5. The CDR3 consists of 15 residues. CDR3 in amino acids: CASSLGAGGPYEQFF. The CDR3 coding sequence is TGTGCCAGCAGCTTGGGAGCGGGAGGGCCCTATGAGCAGTTCTTC.

V and J are TRBV27 and TRBJ2-7; 7 nucleotides match TRBD1. Per germline, CDR1 MNHEY and CDR2 SMNVEV (reference sequence). V was clipped by 4 bases and J by 5 bases; unmatched bases: 2. This CDR3 has 12 amino acids. In DNA form, the CDR3 reads TGTGCCAGCAGTTCGACAGGGAACGAGCAGTACTTC. This encodes CASSSTGNEQYF.

The gene calls are TRBV19 and TRBJ2-1; TRBD1 agrees at 7 bases. This CDR3 spans 13 amino acids. Germline loops: CDR1 LNHDA, CDR2 SQIVND (reference sequence). The V and J ends lost 10 bases and 9 bases, in that order; junction bases with no gene match: 12. CDR3 protein: CATRQGSGGEQFF. CDR3 sequence (DNA): TGTGCCACGCGACAGGGATCAGGGGGTGAGCAGTTCTTC.

The chain carries TRBV28 and TRBJ2-7, with 7 bases fitting TRBD2. V shed 9 bases, J shed 4 bases, and the junction held 12 bases outside the gene matches. The CDR3 extends over 14 amino acids. CDR1 is MDHEN, CDR2 SYDVKM, per germline. Here the CDR3 reads CASRTLAEGYEQYF. Written as DNA, the CDR3 is TGTGCCAGTCGGACCCTAGCGGAAGGGTACGAGCAGTACTTC.

This clone was observed a single time. Other DNA sequences in this specimen translate into the identical CDR3. The gene calls are TRBV4-3 and TRBJ2-1, with D perhaps TRBD1 (6 bases). This CDR3 spans 17 amino acids. The V end lost 0 bases, the J end lost 1 base, and 13 bases lay between the germline ends. Germline CDR1 and CDR2: LGHNA and YSLEER. The CDR3 nucleotides read TGCGCCAGCAGCCAAGATAAATGGCAGGGGTCCTACAATGAGCAGTTCTTC. It codes for CASSQDKWQGSYNEQFF.

This chain connects TRBV21-1 to TRBJ2-1; whether TRBD2, the table's D call, matches the DNA was not checked. TRBV21-1 is a known pseudogene. The CDR3 consists of 16 residues. The CDR3 is CASSKGWRELRNEQFF. The CDR3 coding sequence is TGTGCCAGCAGCAAAGGTTGGCGGGAGTTGCGGAATGAGCAGTTCTTC.

The V and J genes are TRBV11-2 and TRBJ2-1; 12 bases line up with TRBD2. The CDR3 runs 19 residues. V lost 7 bases, J lost 0 bases, and 13 bases stayed unmatched. In germline, CDR1 is SGHAT, CDR2 FQNNGV. CDR3 sequence reads: CASNSRGLAGGPSYNEQFF. In DNA form, the CDR3 reads TGTGCCAGCAACTCGAGGGGTCTAGCGGGAGGGCCCTCCTACAATGAGCAGTTCTTC.

This chain uses TRBV27 with TRBJ1-2; D remains ambiguous. V lost 3 bases and J lost 3, with 8 bases in between. The CDR3 is 13 residues long. Per germline, CDR1 MNHEY and CDR2 SMNVEV (reference sequence). The CDR3 nucleotides read TGTGCCAGCAGTTTGGGTGTGGACTATGGCTACACCTTC. Encoded protein: CASSLGVDYGYTF.

The chain combines TRBV5-3 with TRBJ1-1, with TRBD1 matching 10 bases. TRBV5-3 falls under the ORF class, with uncertain function. CDR3 length: 16 residues. The junction had 6 bases not matched to a gene; V was cut back by 3 bases and J by 1 base. The chain's CDR3 is CARSSLRTGGNTEAFF. DNA for the CDR3: TGTGCCAGAAGCTCCCTTAGGACAGGGGGGAACACTGAAGCTTTCTTT.

This chain joins TRBV7-2 and TRBJ2-5; 8 bases match TRBD1. The J call is in doubt because the DNA end fits TRBJ2-7 better. This CDR3 has 15 amino acids. Germline V gene lookup returns CDR1 SGHTA and CDR2 FQGNSA. The CDR3 sequence: CASRNFGTGAHEQYF. CDR3 DNA: TGTGCCAGCAGGAACTTCGGGACAGGAGCTCACGAGCAGTACTTC.

The rearrangement links TRBV19 to TRBJ1-5, with TRBD1 matching 8 bases. The CDR3 has 17 amino acids. Germline CDR1 reads LNHDA; CDR2 reads SQIVND (reference sequence). Trimming cost V 5 bases and J 1 base; bases outside gene matches: 10. CDR3 nucleotides: TGTGCCAGTAGTGTCAACCCCCAGGGGGCGAGCAATCAGCCCCAGCATTTT. This encodes CASSVNPQGASNQPQHF.

The table lists this clone with a few counts. The V and J genes are TRBV28 and TRBJ1-2; no reliable D call. The germline V and J ends were trimmed by 9 bases and 2 bases, with 10 bases remaining between them. The CDR3 has 12 amino acids. Germline loops: CDR1 MDHEN, CDR2 SYDVKM. The chain's CDR3 is CASNTENYGYTF. The DNA for the CDR3 is TGTGCCAGTAATACAGAAAACTATGGCTACACCTTC.

The J gene is TRBJ2-1, the V gene TRBV19; D is unclear. The V end was cut by 4 bases, the J end by 4 bases, with 8 bases between. CDR3 length: 13 amino acids. Germline values: CDR1 LNHDA, CDR2 SQIVND (reference sequence). In DNA form, the CDR3 reads TGTGCCAGTAGTACCCGAGTATACAATGAGCAGTTCTTC. Encoded protein: CASSTRVYNEQFF.

The J gene is TRBJ2-1, the V gene TRBV20-1; D unclear. V was pared by 4 bases and J by 3 bases, with 4 bases between. CDR3 size: 11 residues. Germline V gene lookup returns CDR1 DFQATT and CDR2 SNEGSKA (reference sequence). CDR3 nucleotide sequence: TGCAGTGCTAAACTCTACAATGAGCAGTTCTTC. Encoded protein: CSAKLYNEQFF.

This clone has a single count. Distinct nucleotide sequences in the sample also encode this CDR3. This rearrangement joins TRBV7-2 to TRBJ2-3, with D possibly TRBD2 on 6 matching bases. The CDR3 consists of 18 residues. Trimming stripped 5 bases from V and 2 bases from J, with 23 bases between. Germline V gives CDR1 SGHTA, CDR2 FQGNSA. As DNA, the CDR3 is TGTGCCAGCAGCACCCCGAACGGACTACCTCGACTCACAGATACGCAGTATTTT. Translation gives CASSTPNGLPRLTDTQYF.

The chain carries TRBV9 and TRBJ2-1; TRBD2 matches 10 bases. Germline lookup yields CDR1 SGDLS and CDR2 YYNGEE. The CDR3 is 17 amino acids. J lost 6 bases, V lost 0 bases, and 9 bases had no gene match. The CDR3 spells CASSVGEAGGPGNEQFF. DNA for the CDR3: TGTGCCAGCAGCGTAGGGGAAGCGGGAGGGCCGGGCAATGAGCAGTTCTTC.

The chain joins TRBV6-5 to TRBJ1-1; D perhaps matches TRBD1 (6 bases). Germline assignment: CDR1 MNHEY and CDR2 SVGAGI. This CDR3 is 15 amino acids long. V lost 2 bases to trimming and J lost 1 base, with 11 bases between them. Written as DNA, the CDR3 is TGTGCCAGCAGTTACCTACAGGGCGAGAACACTGAAGCTTTCTTT. Encoded protein: CASSYLQGENTEAFF.

The chain recombines TRBV1 with TRBJ2-1; TRBD1 was called by the table and not checked on the DNA. TRBV1 is described as a pseudogene. The CDR3 is 16 residues long. The CDR3 sequence: CTSSQGQGAPLNEQFF. The DNA for the CDR3 is TGCACCAGCAGCCAAGGGCAGGGGGCGCCTCTCAATGAGCAGTTCTTC.

The V call is TRBV19, the J call TRBJ2-7; 12 nucleotides align to TRBD1. The V segment lost 1 base and the J segment 5 bases; nucleotides outside the gene matches: 9. Germline CDR1 LNHDA, CDR2 SQIVND (reference sequence). This CDR3 has 17 amino acids. CDR3 region: CASSIVFGTGGEDEQYF. For the CDR3, the DNA is TGTGCCAGTAGTATAGTATTTGGGACAGGGGGCGAGGACGAGCAGTACTTC.